The 8 T cell receptor beta chains in this list originate from one sample, sequenced in a study of shared clonotypes between healthy human individuals. Assay used: immunoSEQ multiplex PCR; TCRdb lists only in-frame clones, some missing. The sample contains about a million clones, around 77% of which appear only once. The sequenced material came from memory CD4+ T cells from PBMCs. Subset defined: CD45RA-negative fraction. The source of these receptors is a man aged 18 to 30 in good health. Some clones in this sample may be carry-over from other donors' samples.

The chain combines TRBV5-1 with TRBJ2-1; no definite D call. Germline V gives CDR1 SGHRS, CDR2 YFSETQ. V dropped 4 bases and J dropped 0 bases, with 11 bases sitting between them. The CDR3 is 15 residues long. The CDR3 reads CASSGDISSYNEQFF. In DNA, the CDR3 is TGCGCCAGCAGCGGGGATATTAGCTCCTACAATGAGCAGTTCTTC. The full variable domain, with the rest looked up from reference TRBV5-1 and TRBJ2-1, is KAGVTQTPRYLIKTRGQQVTLSCSPISGHRSVSWYQQTPGQGLQFLFEYFSETQRNKGNFPGRFSGRQFSNSRSEMNVSTLELGDSALYLCASSGDISSYNEQFFGPGTRLTVL.

The chain is built from TRBV9 and TRBJ2-5; D unresolved. Trimming took off 4 bases at V and 0 bases at J, with 16 bases between the two ends. Germline loops: CDR1 SGDLS, CDR2 YYNGEE. This CDR3 region has 16 residues. The chain's CDR3 is CASSLGPSEYQETQYF. In DNA form, the CDR3 reads TGTGCCAGCAGCTTAGGGCCCTCGGAGTACCAAGAGACCCAGTACTTC.

J is TRBJ2-1 and V is TRBV4-3; D may be TRBD2 (6 bases). The germline V and J ends were trimmed by 1 base and 0 bases, with 10 bases remaining between them. The CDR3 is made up of 16 amino acids. Per the germline V gene, CDR1 is LGHNA and CDR2 is YSLEER. The CDR3 here is CASSQGAGNSYNEQFF. CDR3 sequence (DNA): TGCGCCAGCAGCCAAGGCGCGGGGAACTCCTACAATGAGCAGTTCTTC.

This chain connects TRBV18 to TRBJ1-2; D uncertain. CDR3 length: 13 amino acids. Germline CDR1 is KGHSH and CDR2 is LQKENI. Between the trimmed V and J ends, which lost 6 bases and 12 bases, there was a span of 20 bases. CDR3 region: CASSPNFDGVHTF. CDR3 sequence (DNA): TGTGCCAGCTCCCCTAATTTTGACGGTGTCCACACCTTC. Drawing the rest from reference TRBV18 and TRBJ1-2, the complete variable domain is NAGVMQNPRHLVRRRGQEARLRCSPMKGHSHVYWYRQLPEEGLKFMVYLQKENIIDESGMPKERFSAEFPKEGPSILRIQQVVRGDSAAYFCASSPNFDGVHTFGSGTRLTVV.

CDR3 protein: CASSYPGRGWDGYTF. The CDR3 DNA follows: TGTGCCAGCAGCTATCCGGGTCGGGGATGGGATGGCTACACCTTC. The chain couples TRBV5-4 to TRBJ1-2, with D uncertain. Trimming shortened V by 3 bases and J by 6 bases, and 18 bases separated the two germline ends. CDR1 is SGHNT and CDR2 is YYREEE in the germline V gene (reference sequence). This CDR3 contains 15 residues.

A note on this clone: This may arise from a read error, as a much more abundant clone is one base away. This sequence joins TRBV11-2 and TRBJ1-1, with D possibly being TRBD1 (5 bases). CDR1 is SGHAT, CDR2 FQNNGV, per germline. CDR3 size: 13 residues. Between the trimmed V and J ends, which lost 2 bases and 1 base, there was a span of 5 bases. Written as DNA, the CDR3 is TGTGCCAGCAGCTTAACAGGGAACACTGAAGCTTTCTTT. Translating gives CASSLTGNTEAFF. The whole variable domain, remainder taken from reference TRBV11-2 and TRBJ1-1, is EAGVAQSPRYKIIEKRQSVAFWCNPISGHATLYWYQQILGQGPKLLIQFQNNGVVDDSQLPKDRFSAERLKGVDSTLKIQPAKLEDSAVYLCASSLTGNTEAFFGQGTRLTVV.

This chain links TRBV2 with TRBJ1-2, with 10 nucleotides matching TRBD1. The trim removed 7 bases at V and 5 bases at J, leaving 7 bases unmatched. The CDR3 covers 14 residues. Germline V gives CDR1 SNHLY, CDR2 FYNNEI. This CDR3 reads CASKRTGGGYGYTF. Here the CDR3 DNA reads TGTGCCAGCAAGCGGACAGGGGGGGGGTATGGCTACACCTTC.

This clone was seen a few times. The chain couples TRBV4-3 to TRBJ1-4; unclear D gene. The germline V and J ends were trimmed by 3 bases and 11 bases, with 10 bases remaining between them. The CDR3 sequence is 12 residues long. From germline, CDR1 is LGHNA and CDR2 YSLEER. The chain's CDR3 is CASSQIGLKLFF. For the CDR3, the DNA is TGCGCCAGCAGCCAGATTGGGTTGAAACTGTTTTTT.